Listed here are 21 T cell receptor beta chains from one sample, sequenced in a study of spatial heterogeneity in lung cancer. General study points: Tumoral mutation counts were tracked by counts of expanded intratumoral alpha and beta TCRs.

TCRdb fed the 5' RACE reads into MiXCR, producing one record per CDR3 protein. The sample lists about 17,000 distinct CDR3 sequences; 5% to 8% were seen once. These receptors have no identified antigens. The sample's time point: sample taken at primary tumor resection. The sequenced sample was lung tumor tissue, obtained at surgery. The receptor source for this set is a male donor with early-stage non-small cell lung cancer.

This clonotype was counted many times. Little can be read into the size of this beta chain, an off-target read in a library designed for alpha chains. This sequence joins TRBV7-9 and TRBJ2-5; possible D gene TRBD1, 6 bases. Germline assignment: CDR1 SEHNR and CDR2 FQNEAQ (reference sequence). The length of the CDR3 is 13 residues. Trimming took off 1 base at V and 3 bases at J, with 6 bases between the two ends. CDR3 nucleotides: TGTGCCAGCAGCTTAGGACAGGAAGAGACCCAGTACTTC. This gives the protein CASSLGQEETQYF.

This clonotype was observed many times. This beta chain was picked up by a library intended for alpha chains and is off target, so its count carries little meaning. The V call is TRBV5-1, the J call TRBJ2-1; 7 bases match TRBD1. This CDR3 region has 14 residues. The germline CDR1 and CDR2 sequences are SGHRS and YFSETQ. The V segment lost 3 bases and the J segment 8 bases; nucleotides outside the gene matches: 8. The CDR3 protein is CASSSLEGAYEQFF. CDR3 DNA: TGCGCCAGCAGCTCCCTTGAGGGGGCCTATGAGCAGTTCTTC.

With respect to this clonotype: Since it is a stray read in a library aimed at alpha chains, this beta chain has a size that is not meaningful. The V call is TRBV6-2 or TRBV6-3, the J call TRBJ2-2, with 7 bases lining up with TRBD1. Germline V gene data show CDR1 as MNHEY and CDR2 as SVGEGT. Trimming at V came to 5 bases and at J to 1 base, leaving 10 bases not matched to a gene. This CDR3 is 17 amino acids long. The CDR3 here is CASSRDSLGRNTGELFF. Written as DNA, the CDR3 is TGTGCCAGCAGTCGGGACAGCCTAGGTCGGAACACCGGGGAGCTGTTTTTT.

This clonotype was counted many times. This beta chain slipped into a library made for alpha chains as a stray read, so its size is not meaningful. The J gene is TRBJ2-5, the V gene TRBV11-2; maybe TRBD2 (6 bases). The length of the CDR3 is 15 residues. V lost 5 bases, J lost 3 bases, and 16 bases lay in between. Germline values: CDR1 SGHAT, CDR2 FQNNGV. The CDR3 protein is CASSPMGGPKETQYF. The DNA for the CDR3 is TGTGCCAGCAGCCCGATGGGGGGTCCTAAAGAGACCCAGTACTTC.

About this clonotype itself: Because the library targeted alpha chains, this beta chain is an off-target read whose size means little. The CDR3 DNA is TGCAGTGCTAGGTGGGCGGCGGTTGAGCAGTTCTTC. Translated, it gives CSARWAAVEQFF. The rearrangement uses TRBV20-1 and TRBJ2-1; D unresolved. The germline CDR1 and CDR2 sequences are DFQATT and SNEGSKA (reference sequence). V lost 3 bases, J lost 9 bases, and 12 bases lay in between. The CDR3 has 12 residues.

This clonotype is deemed medium-sized. Little can be read into the size of this beta chain, an off-target read in a library designed for alpha chains. The chain combines TRBV6-2 or TRBV6-3 with TRBJ2-7, with D perhaps TRBD1 or TRBD2 (5 bases each). Per the germline V gene, CDR1 is MNHEY and CDR2 is SVGEGT. The CDR3 has 12 amino acids. Trimming took off 6 bases at V and 7 bases at J, with 13 bases between the two ends. The CDR3 nucleotides are TGTGCCAGCAGGGGACCCTCGCGTGAGCAGTACTTC. It specifies CASRGPSREQYF.

This clonotype has a count of ten or more. This beta chain slipped into a library made for alpha chains as a stray read, so its size is not meaningful. This chain uses TRBV6-2 or TRBV6-3 with TRBJ2-2; D is possibly TRBD2 (6 bases). With 2 bases removed from V and 3 bases from J, the gap between germline ends came to 13 bases. Germline CDR1 is MNHEY and CDR2 is SVGEGT. The CDR3 loop spans 16 amino acids. The CDR3 here is CASSYVAAYYTGELFF. The CDR3 nucleotides read TGTGCCAGCAGTTACGTAGCGGCATATTACACCGGGGAGCTGTTTTTT.

With respect to this clonotype: Little can be read into the size of this beta chain, an off-target read in a library designed for alpha chains. The rearrangement joins TRBV20-1 to TRBJ1-4; 9 nucleotides match TRBD1. Germline V gene data show CDR1 as DFQATT and CDR2 as SNEGSKA (reference sequence). V dropped 2 bases and J dropped 5; count of bases not matched to a gene: 12. CDR3 size: 17 residues. CDR3 nucleotide sequence: TGCAGTGCTAGACAGACCGGGACAGGGAAACGAAATGAAAAACTGTTTTTT. Translated, it gives CSARQTGTGKRNEKLFF.

This clonotype was recorded at least ten times. Little can be read into the size of this beta chain, an off-target read in a library designed for alpha chains. The gene calls are TRBV10-3 and TRBJ1-1; 9 bases line up with TRBD1. The germline V gene encodes CDR1 ENHRY and CDR2 SYGVKD. Trimming took 4 bases from V and 6 from J; bases not matched to a gene: 6. The CDR3 consists of 14 residues. CDR3 in DNA: TGTGCCATCAGTGGTGGGGGACAGGGATCTGAAGCTTTCTTT. Protein sequence: CAISGGGQGSEAFF.

This clonotype was counted at least ten times. This beta chain is off target for a library built for alpha chains, so its abundance means little. The chain couples TRBV6-6 to TRBJ2-7; 9 bases line up with TRBD1. In germline, CDR1 is MNHNY, CDR2 SVGAGI (reference sequence). Trimming cost V 0 bases and J 2 bases; bases outside gene matches: 2. The CDR3 is 15 residues long. The DNA of the CDR3 is TGTGCCAGCAGTTACTCGACAGGGGGGGCCTACGAGCAGTACTTC. The encoded protein is CASSYSTGGAYEQYF.

In the case of this clonotype: Because the library targeted alpha chains, this beta chain is an off-target read whose size means little. The chain combines TRBV4-1 with TRBJ2-5; 12 bases line up with TRBD2. CDR3 size: 15 residues. The V gene end was trimmed by 6 bases and the J gene end by 12 bases; junction bases not matched to a gene: 14. Germline V gene data show CDR1 as MGHRA and CDR2 as YSYEKL. The CDR3 sequence is CASRRGLAGPSAKYF. The DNA of the CDR3 is TGCGCCAGCAGGCGTGGACTAGCGGGGCCCTCGGCAAAGTACTTC.

This clonotype was detected many times. This beta chain lies outside the target of a library built for alpha chains; its clone size means little. V usage is TRBV28 and J usage is TRBJ2-3; D is tentatively TRBD1 or TRBD2 (5 bases each). The CDR3 contains 15 residues. Germline CDR1 reads MDHEN; CDR2 reads SYDVKM. The germline V and J ends were trimmed by 8 bases and 2 bases, with 17 bases remaining between them. This CDR3 reads CASLQGRDFTDTQYF. The DNA for the CDR3 is TGTGCCAGCCTTCAGGGACGCGATTTCACAGATACGCAGTATTTT.

This clonotype occurred many times. This beta chain is an off-target read within a library intended for alpha chains, so its frequency means little. This chain joins TRBV10-3 and TRBJ1-2; 8 positions agree with TRBD1. The CDR3 covers 12 residues. CDR1 is ENHRY and CDR2 is SYGVKD in the germline V gene. Trimming cost V 4 bases and J 5 bases; bases outside gene matches: 0. In DNA form, the CDR3 reads TGTGCCATCAGTGGACAGGGGTATGGCTACACCTTC. The encoded protein is CAISGQGYGYTF.

At least ten counts were recorded for this clonotype. This beta chain is a stray read from a library made for alpha chains; its abundance is not meaningful. The chain recombines TRBV12-3 or TRBV12-4 with TRBJ1-2; D not resolved. The CDR3 loop spans 11 amino acids. Trimming removed 5 bases at V and 7 bases at J, with 8 bases between. The CDR3 loop is CASSGSLGYTF. The CDR3 DNA follows: TGTGCCAGCAGTGGGAGCCTTGGCTACACCTTC.

A remark on this clonotype: This beta chain is a stray sequence in a library constructed for alpha chains; its clone size is not meaningful. This chain connects TRBV5-1 to TRBJ2-7, with D possibly matching TRBD2 (5 bases). The V and J ends lost 6 bases and 10 bases respectively, with 17 bases between them. This CDR3 spans 12 amino acids. CDR1 SGHRS and CDR2 YFSETQ come from the germline V gene. The CDR3: CASTPGGQSQYF. Written as DNA, the CDR3 is TGCGCCAGCACCCCCGGAGGCCAGTCTCAGTACTTC.

In this sample, this clonotype turned up many times. As an off-target read in a library built for alpha chains, this beta chain has a frequency of little significance. The chain carries TRBV10-3 and TRBJ1-1, with D uncertain. V lost 6 bases to trimming and J lost 0 bases, with 11 bases between them. CDR3 length: 14 residues. The germline CDR1 and CDR2 sequences are ENHRY and SYGVKD. DNA for the CDR3: TGTGCCATCAGCCCGGACGCTATGAACACTGAAGCTTTCTTT. This encodes CAISPDAMNTEAFF.

This clonotype was observed many times. The library was designed around alpha chains, so this beta chain is a stray read whose abundance carries little weight. The chain has TRBV10-3 and TRBJ1-1; D unclear. Germline V gives CDR1 ENHRY, CDR2 SYGVKD. This CDR3 contains 12 residues. Trimming removed 8 bases at V and 1 base at J, with 8 bases between. CDR3 amino acids: CAIQRENTEAFF. The CDR3 bases are TGTGCCATCCAGAGGGAGAACACTGAAGCTTTCTTT.

At least ten counts were recorded for this clonotype. Since it is a stray read in a library aimed at alpha chains, this beta chain has a size that is not meaningful. The chain employs TRBV24-1 and TRBJ1-2; the D is unclear. Looked up from germline, CDR1 is KGHDR and CDR2 is SFDVKD. CDR3 length equals 14 residues. Trimming pared 4 bases from V and 5 bases from J, leaving 13 bases between. CDR3 nucleotide sequence: TGTGCCACCAGTGACACTTCCCGAGATTATGGCTACACCTTC. Its protein product is CATSDTSRDYGYTF.

This clonotype was picked up many times. This beta chain slipped into a library made for alpha chains as a stray read, so its size is not meaningful. The chain has TRBV5-1 and TRBJ2-7; TRBD2 matches 8 bases. The CDR3 has 14 residues. V dropped 7 bases and J dropped 1; count of bases not matched to a gene: 7. Germline V gives CDR1 SGHRS, CDR2 YFSETQ. The CDR3, as DNA: TGCGCCAGCTCTCGACGGGAGGGGTCCTACGAGCAGTACTTC. Translated, it gives CASSRREGSYEQYF.

This clonotype was picked up many times. This beta chain is a stray read from a library made for alpha chains; its abundance is not meaningful. The rearrangement uses TRBV28 and TRBJ1-2; D not certain. V lost 2 bases to trimming and J lost 8 bases, with 9 bases between them. The length of the CDR3 is 12 residues. Germline CDR1 and CDR2: MDHEN and SYDVKM. The CDR3 loop is CASSLLLGGYTF. DNA for the CDR3: TGTGCCAGCAGTTTACTCTTGGGAGGCTACACCTTC.

This clonotype was observed at least ten times. This beta chain lies outside the target of a library built for alpha chains; its clone size means little. CDR3 protein: CASSVDQNTEAFF. CDR3 coding DNA: TGTGCCAGCAGCGTAGACCAGAACACTGAAGCTTTCTTT. The chain employs TRBV9 and TRBJ1-1; D gene uncertain. Germline V gene lookup returns CDR1 SGDLS and CDR2 YYNGEE. V lost 0 bases, J lost 1 base, and 4 bases lay in between. CDR3 length equals 13 residues. Looking up the rest from reference TRBV9 and TRBJ1-1 gives the full variable domain: DSGVTQTPKHLITATGQRVTLRCSPRSGDLSVYWYQQSLDQGLQFLIQYYNGEERAKGNILERFSAQQFPDLHSELNLSSLELGDSALYFCASSVDQNTEAFFGQGTRLTVV.